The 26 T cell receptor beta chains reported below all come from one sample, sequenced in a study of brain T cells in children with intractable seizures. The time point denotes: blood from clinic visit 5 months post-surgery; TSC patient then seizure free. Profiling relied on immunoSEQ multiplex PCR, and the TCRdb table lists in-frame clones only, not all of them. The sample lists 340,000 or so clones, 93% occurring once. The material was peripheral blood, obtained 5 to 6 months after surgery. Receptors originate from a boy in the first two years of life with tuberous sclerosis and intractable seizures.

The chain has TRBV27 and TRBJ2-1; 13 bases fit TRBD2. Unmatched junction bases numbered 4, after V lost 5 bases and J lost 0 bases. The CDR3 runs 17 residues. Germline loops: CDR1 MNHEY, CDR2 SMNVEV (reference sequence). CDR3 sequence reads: CASSPRLAGGSYNEQFF. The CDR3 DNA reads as TGTGCCAGCAGTCCCCGACTAGCGGGAGGCTCCTACAATGAGCAGTTCTTC.

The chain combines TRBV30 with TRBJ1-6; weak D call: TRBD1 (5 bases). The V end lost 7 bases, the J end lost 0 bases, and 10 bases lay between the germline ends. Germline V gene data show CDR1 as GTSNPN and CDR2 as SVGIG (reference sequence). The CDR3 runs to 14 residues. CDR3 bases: TGTGCCTTAGACGGGGGCTCCTATAATTCACCCCTCCACTTT. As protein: CALDGGSYNSPLHF.

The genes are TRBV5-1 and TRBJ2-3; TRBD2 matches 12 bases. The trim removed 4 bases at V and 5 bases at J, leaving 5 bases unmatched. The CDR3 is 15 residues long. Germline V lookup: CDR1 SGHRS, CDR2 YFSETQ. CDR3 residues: CASSPQLAGGDTQYF. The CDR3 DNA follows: TGCGCCAGCAGCCCGCAACTAGCGGGAGGAGATACGCAGTATTTT.

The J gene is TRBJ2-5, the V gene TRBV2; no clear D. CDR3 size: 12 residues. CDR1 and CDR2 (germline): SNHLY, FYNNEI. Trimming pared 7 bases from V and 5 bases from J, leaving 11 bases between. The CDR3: CASNVRRETQYF. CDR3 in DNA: TGTGCCAGCAACGTACGACGGGAGACCCAGTACTTC.

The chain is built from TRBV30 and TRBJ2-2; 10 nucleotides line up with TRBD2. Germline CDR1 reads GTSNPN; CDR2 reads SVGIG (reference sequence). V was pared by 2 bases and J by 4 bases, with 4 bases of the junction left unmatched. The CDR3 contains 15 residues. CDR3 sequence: CAWSRERGGTGELFF. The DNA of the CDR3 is TGTGCCTGGAGTAGGGAGCGGGGGGGCACCGGGGAGCTGTTTTTT.

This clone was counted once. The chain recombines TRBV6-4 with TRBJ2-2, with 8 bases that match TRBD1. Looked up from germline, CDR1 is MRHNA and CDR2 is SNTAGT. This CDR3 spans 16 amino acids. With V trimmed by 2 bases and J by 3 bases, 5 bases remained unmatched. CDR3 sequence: CASSDIWGQDTGELFF. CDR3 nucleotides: TGTGCCAGCAGTGACATCTGGGGACAGGACACCGGGGAGCTGTTTTTT.

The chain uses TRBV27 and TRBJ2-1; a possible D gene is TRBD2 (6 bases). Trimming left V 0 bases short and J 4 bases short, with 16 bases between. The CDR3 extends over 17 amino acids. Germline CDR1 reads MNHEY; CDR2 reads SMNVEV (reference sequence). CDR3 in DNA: TGTGCCAGCAGTTTATCGTTTGGAGCAGGGAGGTACAATGAGCAGTTCTTC. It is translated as CASSLSFGAGRYNEQFF.

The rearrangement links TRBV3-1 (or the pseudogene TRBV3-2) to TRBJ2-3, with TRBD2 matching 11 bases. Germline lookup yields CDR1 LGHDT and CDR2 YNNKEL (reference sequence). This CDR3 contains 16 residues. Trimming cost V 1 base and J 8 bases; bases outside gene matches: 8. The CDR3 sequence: CASSQGLAGGSGTQYF. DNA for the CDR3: TGTGCCAGCAGCCAAGGGCTAGCGGGGGGTAGCGGTACGCAGTATTTT.

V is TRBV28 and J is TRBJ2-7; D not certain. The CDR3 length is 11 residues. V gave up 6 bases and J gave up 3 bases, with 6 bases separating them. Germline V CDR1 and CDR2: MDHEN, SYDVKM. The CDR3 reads CASRGRYEQYF. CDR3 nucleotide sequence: TGTGCCAGCAGAGGCCGCTACGAGCAGTACTTC.

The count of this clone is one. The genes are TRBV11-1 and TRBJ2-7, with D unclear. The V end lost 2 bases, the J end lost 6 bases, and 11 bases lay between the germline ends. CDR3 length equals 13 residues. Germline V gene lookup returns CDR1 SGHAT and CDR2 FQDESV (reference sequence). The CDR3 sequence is CASSLTSLGEQYF. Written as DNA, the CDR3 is TGTGCCAGCAGCTTAACATCTTTGGGCGAGCAGTACTTC.

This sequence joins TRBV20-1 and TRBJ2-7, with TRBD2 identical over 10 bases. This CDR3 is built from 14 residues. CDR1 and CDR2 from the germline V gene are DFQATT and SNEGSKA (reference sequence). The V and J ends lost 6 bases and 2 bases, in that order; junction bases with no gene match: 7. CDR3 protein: CSASSSGGPYEQYF. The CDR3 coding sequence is TGCAGTGCCAGTTCTAGCGGGGGCCCCTACGAGCAGTACTTC.

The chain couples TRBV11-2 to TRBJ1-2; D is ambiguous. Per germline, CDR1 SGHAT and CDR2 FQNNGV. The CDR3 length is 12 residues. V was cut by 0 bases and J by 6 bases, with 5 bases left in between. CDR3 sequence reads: CASSLEGNGYTF. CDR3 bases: TGTGCCAGCAGCTTAGAGGGAAATGGCTACACCTTC.

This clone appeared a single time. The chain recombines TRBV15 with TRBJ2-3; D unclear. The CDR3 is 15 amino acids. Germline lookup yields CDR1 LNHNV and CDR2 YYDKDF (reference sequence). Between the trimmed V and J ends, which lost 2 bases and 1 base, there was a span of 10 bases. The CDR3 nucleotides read TGTGCCACCAGCAGACCCCTGGTTGGCACAGATACGCAGTATTTT. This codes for CATSRPLVGTDTQYF.

CDR3 sequence reads: CASSYDLADFNYGYTF. The CDR3 DNA reads TGTGCCAGCAGTTACGACCTTGCGGACTTTAACTATGGCTACACCTTC. This chain joins TRBV6-5 and TRBJ1-2; D is unresolved. V was pared by 2 bases and J by 1 base, with 14 bases between. Germline V gene data show CDR1 as MNHEY and CDR2 as SVGAGI. The CDR3 loop spans 16 amino acids.

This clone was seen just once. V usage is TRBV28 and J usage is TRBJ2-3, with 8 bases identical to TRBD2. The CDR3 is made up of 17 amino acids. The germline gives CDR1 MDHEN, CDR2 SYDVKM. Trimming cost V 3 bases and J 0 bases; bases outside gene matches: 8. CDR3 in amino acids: CASSFSGASGSTDTQYF. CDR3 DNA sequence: TGTGCCAGCAGTTTTTCGGGGGCTAGCGGGAGCACAGATACGCAGTATTTT.

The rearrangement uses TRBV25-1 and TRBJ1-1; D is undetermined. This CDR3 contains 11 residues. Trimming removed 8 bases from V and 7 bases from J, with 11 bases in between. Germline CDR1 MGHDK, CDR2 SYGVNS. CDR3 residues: CASSNKGEAFF. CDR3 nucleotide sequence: TGTGCCAGCTCTAATAAAGGTGAAGCTTTCTTT. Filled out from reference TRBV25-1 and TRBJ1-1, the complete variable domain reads EADIYQTPRYLVIGTGKKITLECSQTMGHDKMYWYQQDPGMELHLIHYSYGVNSTEKGDLSSESTVSRIRTEHFPLTLESARPSHTSQYLCASSNKGEAFFGQGTRLTVV.

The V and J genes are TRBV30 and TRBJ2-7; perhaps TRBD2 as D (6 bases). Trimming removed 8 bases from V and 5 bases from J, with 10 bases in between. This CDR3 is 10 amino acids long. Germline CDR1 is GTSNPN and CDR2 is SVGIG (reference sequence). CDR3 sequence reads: CAGGSNEQYF. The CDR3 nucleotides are TGTGCCGGGGGGTCCAACGAGCAGTACTTC.

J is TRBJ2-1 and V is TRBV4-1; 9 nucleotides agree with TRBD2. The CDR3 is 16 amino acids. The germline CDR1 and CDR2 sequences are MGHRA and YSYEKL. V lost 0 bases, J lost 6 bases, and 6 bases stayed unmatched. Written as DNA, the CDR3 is TGCGCCAGCAGCCAAGAAATCGCGGGAGGGGTCAATGAGCAGTTCTTC. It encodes CASSQEIAGGVNEQFF.

In DNA, the CDR3 is TGTGCCAGCAGCCACGGCGGGAACATGAACACTGAAGCTTTCTTT. Protein product: CASSHGGNMNTEAFF. The chain uses TRBV6-5 and TRBJ1-1; no clear D. Between the trimmed V and J ends, which lost 6 bases and 0 bases, there was a span of 14 bases. CDR1 and CDR2 from the germline V gene are MNHEY and SVGAGI. The CDR3 totals 15 residues.

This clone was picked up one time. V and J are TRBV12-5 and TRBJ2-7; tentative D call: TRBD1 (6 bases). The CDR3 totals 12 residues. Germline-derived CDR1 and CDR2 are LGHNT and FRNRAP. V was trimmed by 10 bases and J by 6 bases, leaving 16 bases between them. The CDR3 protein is CATRTEGGEQYF. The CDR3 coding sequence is TGTGCTACCCGGACAGAGGGCGGCGAGCAGTACTTC.

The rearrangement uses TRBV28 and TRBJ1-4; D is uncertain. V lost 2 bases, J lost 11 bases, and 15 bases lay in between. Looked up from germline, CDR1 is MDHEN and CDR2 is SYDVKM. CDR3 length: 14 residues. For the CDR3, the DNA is TGTGCCAGCAGTTTAGGTCAGGATAATAAGAAACTGTTTTTT. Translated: CASSLGQDNKKLFF.

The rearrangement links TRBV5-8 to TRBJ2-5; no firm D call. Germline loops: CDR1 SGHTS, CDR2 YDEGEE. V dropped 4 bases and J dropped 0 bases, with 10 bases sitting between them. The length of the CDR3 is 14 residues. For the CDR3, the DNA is TGTGCCAGCAGCGCCCACTCGTACCAAGAGACCCAGTACTTC. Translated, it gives CASSAHSYQETQYF.

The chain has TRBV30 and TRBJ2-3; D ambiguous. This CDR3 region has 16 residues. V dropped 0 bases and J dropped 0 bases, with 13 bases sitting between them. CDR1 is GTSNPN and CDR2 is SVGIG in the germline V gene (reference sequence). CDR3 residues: CAWSVLDVLSTDTQYF. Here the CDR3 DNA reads TGTGCCTGGAGTGTACTCGACGTACTAAGCACAGATACGCAGTATTTT.

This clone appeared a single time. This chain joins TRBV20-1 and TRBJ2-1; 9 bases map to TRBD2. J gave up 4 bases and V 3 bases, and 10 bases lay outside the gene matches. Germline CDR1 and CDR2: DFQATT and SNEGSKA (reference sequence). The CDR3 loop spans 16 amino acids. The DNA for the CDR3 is TGCAGTGCTAGTATGTTTGCGGGGGGGCGGTACAATGAGCAGTTCTTC. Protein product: CSASMFAGGRYNEQFF.

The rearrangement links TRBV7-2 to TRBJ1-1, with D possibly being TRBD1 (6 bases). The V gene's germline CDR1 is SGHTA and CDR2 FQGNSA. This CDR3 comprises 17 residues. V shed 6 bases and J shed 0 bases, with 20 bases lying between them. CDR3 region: CASRHQIGGRLNTEAFF. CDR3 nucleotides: TGTGCCAGCAGACACCAAATTGGGGGCAGATTGAACACTGAAGCTTTCTTT. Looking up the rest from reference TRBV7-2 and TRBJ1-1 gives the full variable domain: GAGVSQSPSNKVTEKGKDVELRCDPISGHTALYWYRQSLGQGLEFLIYFQGNSAPDKSGLPSDRFSAERTGGSVSTLTIQRTQQEDSAVYLCASRHQIGGRLNTEAFFGQGTRLTVV.

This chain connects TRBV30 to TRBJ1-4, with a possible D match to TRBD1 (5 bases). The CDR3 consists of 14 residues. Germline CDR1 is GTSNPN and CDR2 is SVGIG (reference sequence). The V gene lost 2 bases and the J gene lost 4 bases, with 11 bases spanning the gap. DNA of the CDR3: TGTGCCTGGAGTCCGGGGACCTTTAATGAAAAACTGTTTTTT. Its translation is CAWSPGTFNEKLFF.